The sequence of this T cell receptor beta chain was determined in a study of OX40 agonist ivuxolimab in advanced cancers. The assay was immunoSEQ multiplex PCR, and TCRdb's table has in-frame clones only and misses some. The data hold nearly 70,000 clones, with under 90% observed a single time. Blood samples were obtained at baseline, cycle 4 day 1, and cycle 7 day 1. V gave up 6 bases and J gave up 5 bases, with 13 bases separating them. CDR1 SQVTM and CDR2 ANQGSEA come from the germline V gene. CDR3 length: 12 residues. Study-wide points: On average, CD8+ T cells showed a greater number of expanded clones than CD4+. Clones of CD4+ and CD8+ blood T cells grew by week 6 at doses of 0.1 to 3.0 mg/kg. The investigators did not determine what antigen specificity the expanded peripheral T cells had.

To note about this clone: As yet, its antigen is unknown.

V and J are TRBV29-1 and TRBJ2-5; D is uncertain. This material consisted of CD4+ or CD8+ T cells sorted from blood, taken in a trial of the OX40 agonist ivuxolimab. This sequence originates from an adult with an advanced solid tumor such as melanoma, head and neck, liver or kidney cancer. The CDR3 region has the DNA TGCAGCGTGAAGGGCTCAGTGGAGACCCAGTACTTC. Translating gives CSVKGSVETQYF.